In this sample, the clone carrying this TCR beta chain turned up a few times. Other nucleotide sequences in the sample specify the same CDR3. Germline V lookup: CDR1 SEHNR, CDR2 FQNEAQ (reference sequence). This CDR3 comprises 14 residues. V gave up 5 bases and J gave up 0 bases, with 11 bases separating them. Splitting of each subset's genomic DNA was done evenly across several immunoSEQ plates. Assay: immunoSEQ multiplex PCR; the TCRdb copy retains only in-frame clones and omits some. The data hold about a million clones, with about 80% observed a single time. The sample is drawn from a study of shared clonotypes between healthy human individuals.

The chain combines TRBV7-9 with TRBJ2-7; the D gene could be TRBD1 or TRBD2 (5 bases each). The sequencing input was memory CD4+ T cells sorted from blood. Documented subset: CD45RA-negative fraction. The TCR was taken from a man between 18 and 29 years old in good health. CDR3 in DNA: TGTGCCAGCAGCCCCCCCGGGGCCTCCTACGAGCAGTACTTC. Protein sequence: CASSPPGASYEQYF. Drawing the rest from reference TRBV7-9 and TRBJ2-7, the complete variable domain is DTGVSQNPRHKITKRGQNVTFRCDPISEHNRLYWYRQTLGQGPEFLTYFQNEAQLEKSRLLSDRFSAERPKGSFSTLEIQRTEQGDSAMYLCASSPPGASYEQYFGPGTRLTVT.